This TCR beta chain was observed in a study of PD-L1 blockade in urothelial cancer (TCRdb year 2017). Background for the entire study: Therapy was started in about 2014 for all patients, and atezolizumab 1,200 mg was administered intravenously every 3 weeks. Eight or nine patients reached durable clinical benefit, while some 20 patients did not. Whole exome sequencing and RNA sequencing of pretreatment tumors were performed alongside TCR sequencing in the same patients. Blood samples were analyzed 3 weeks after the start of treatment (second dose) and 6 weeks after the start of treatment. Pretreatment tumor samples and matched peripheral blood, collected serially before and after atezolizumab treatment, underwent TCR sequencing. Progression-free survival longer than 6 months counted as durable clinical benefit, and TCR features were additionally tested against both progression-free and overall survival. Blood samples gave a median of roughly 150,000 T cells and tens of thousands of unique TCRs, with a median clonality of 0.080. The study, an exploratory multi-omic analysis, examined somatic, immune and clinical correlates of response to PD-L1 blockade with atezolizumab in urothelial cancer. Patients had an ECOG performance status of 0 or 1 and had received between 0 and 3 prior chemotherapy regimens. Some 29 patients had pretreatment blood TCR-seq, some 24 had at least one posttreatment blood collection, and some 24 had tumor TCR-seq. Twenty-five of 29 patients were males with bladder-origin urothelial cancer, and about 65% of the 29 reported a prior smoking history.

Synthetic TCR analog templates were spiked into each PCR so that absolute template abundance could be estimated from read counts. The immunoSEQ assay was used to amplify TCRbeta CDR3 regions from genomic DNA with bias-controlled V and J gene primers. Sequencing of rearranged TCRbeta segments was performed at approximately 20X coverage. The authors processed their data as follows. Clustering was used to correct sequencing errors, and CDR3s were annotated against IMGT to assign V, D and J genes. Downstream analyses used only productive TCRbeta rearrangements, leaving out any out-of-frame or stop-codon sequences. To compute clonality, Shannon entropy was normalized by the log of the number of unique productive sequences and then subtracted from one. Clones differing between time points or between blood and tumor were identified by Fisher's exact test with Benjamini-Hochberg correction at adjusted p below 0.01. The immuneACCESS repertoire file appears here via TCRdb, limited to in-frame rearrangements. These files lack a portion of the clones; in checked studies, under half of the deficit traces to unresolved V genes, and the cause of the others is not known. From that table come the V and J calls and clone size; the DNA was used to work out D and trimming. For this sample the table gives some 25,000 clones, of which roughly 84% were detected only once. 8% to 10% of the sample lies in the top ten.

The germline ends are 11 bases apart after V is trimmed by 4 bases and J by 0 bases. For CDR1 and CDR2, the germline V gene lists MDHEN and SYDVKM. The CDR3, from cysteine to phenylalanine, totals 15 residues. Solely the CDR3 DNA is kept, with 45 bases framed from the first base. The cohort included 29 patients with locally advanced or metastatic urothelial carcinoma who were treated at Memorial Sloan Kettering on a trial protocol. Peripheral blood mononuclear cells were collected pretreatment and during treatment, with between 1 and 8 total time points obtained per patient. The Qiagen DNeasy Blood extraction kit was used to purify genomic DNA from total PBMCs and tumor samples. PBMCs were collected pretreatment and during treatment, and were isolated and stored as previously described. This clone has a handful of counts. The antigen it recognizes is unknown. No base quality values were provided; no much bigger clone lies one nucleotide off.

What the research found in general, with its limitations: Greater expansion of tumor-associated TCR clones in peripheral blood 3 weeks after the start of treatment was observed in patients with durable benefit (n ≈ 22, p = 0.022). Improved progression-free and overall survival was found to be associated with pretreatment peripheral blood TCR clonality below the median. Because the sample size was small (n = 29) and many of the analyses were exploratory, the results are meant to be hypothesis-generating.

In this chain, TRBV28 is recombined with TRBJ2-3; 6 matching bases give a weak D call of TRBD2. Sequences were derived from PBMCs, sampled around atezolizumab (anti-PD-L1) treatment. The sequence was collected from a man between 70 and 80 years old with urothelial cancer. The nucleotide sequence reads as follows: TGTGCCAGCAGTTCTCCCGGGACTAGCACAGATACGCAGTATTTT. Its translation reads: CASSSPGTSTDTQYF.